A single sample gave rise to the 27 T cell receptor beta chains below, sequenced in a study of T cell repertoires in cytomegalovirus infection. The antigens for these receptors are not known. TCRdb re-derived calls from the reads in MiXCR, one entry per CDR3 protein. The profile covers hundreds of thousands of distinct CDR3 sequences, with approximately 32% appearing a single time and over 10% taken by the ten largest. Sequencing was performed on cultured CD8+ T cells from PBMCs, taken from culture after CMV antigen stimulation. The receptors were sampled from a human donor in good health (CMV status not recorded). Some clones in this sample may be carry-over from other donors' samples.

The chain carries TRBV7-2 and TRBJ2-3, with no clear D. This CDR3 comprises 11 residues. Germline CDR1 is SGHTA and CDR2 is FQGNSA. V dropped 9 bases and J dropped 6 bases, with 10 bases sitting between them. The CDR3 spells CARSIGDTQYF. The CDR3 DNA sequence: TGTGCCAGGAGTATAGGGGATACGCAGTATTTT. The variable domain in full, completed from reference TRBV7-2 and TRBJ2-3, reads GAGVSQSPSNKVTEKGKDVELRCDPISGHTALYWYRQSLGQGLEFLIYFQGNSAPDKSGLPSDRFSAERTGGSVSTLTIQRTQQEDSAVYLCARSIGDTQYFGPGTRLTVL.

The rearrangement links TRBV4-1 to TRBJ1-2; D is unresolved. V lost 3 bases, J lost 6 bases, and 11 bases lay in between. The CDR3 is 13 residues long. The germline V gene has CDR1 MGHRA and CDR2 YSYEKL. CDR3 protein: CASSQTVQDGYTF. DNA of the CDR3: TGCGCCAGCAGCCAGACGGTTCAAGATGGCTACACCTTC.

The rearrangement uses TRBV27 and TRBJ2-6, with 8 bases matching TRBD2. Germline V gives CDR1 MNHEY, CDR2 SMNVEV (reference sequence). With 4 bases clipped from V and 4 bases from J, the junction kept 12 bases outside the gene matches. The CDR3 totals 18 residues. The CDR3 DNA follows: TGTGCCAGCAGTTACGGGGGGGCGGTACAATCCGGGGCCAACGTCCTGACTTTC. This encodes CASSYGGAVQSGANVLTF.

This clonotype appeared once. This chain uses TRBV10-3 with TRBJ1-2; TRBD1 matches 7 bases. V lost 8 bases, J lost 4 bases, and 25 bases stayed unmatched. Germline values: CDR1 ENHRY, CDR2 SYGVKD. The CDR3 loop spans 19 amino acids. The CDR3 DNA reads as TGTGCCATCCCAGGGGGAGCCGGGACAGTGTACATCGGGAGCTATGGCTACACCTTC. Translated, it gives CAIPGGAGTVYIGSYGYTF.

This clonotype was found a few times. CDR3 in DNA: TGTGCCAGCAGCTTAGTTAGCGGGGGGGCTGGGGCCTACAATGAGCAGTTCTTC. Residues: CASSLVSGGAGAYNEQFF. This rearrangement joins TRBV7-3 to TRBJ2-1; the match to TRBD2 covers 11 bases. CDR3 length: 18 residues. Trimming removed 2 bases from V and 2 bases from J; junction bases left unmatched: 8. Germline CDR1 reads SGHTA; CDR2 reads FQGTGA.

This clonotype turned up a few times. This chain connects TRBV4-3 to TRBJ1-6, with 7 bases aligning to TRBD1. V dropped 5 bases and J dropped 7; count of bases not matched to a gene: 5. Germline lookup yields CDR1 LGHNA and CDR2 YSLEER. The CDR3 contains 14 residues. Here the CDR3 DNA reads TGCGCCAGCAGCTGGACAGGACTCAATTCACCCCTCCACTTT. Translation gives CASSWTGLNSPLHF.

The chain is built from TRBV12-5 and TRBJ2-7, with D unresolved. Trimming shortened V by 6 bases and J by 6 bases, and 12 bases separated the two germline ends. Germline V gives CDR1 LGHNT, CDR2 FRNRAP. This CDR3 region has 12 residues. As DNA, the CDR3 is TGTGCTAGTGGCTCAGGTCTTACCGAGCAGTACTTC. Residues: CASGSGLTEQYF.

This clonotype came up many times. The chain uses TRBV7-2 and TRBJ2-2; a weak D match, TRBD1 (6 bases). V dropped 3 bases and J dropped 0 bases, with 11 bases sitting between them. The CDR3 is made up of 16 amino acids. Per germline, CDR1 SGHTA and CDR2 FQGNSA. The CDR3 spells CASSLVGHPNTGELFF. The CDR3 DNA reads TGTGCCAGCAGCTTGGTGGGACACCCGAACACCGGGGAGCTGTTTTTT.

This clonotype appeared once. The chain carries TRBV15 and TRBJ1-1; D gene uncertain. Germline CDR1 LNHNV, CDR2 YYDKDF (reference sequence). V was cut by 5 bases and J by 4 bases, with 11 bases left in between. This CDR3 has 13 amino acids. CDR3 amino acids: CATSDGRPTEAFF. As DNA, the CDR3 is TGTGCCACCAGCGATGGGCGGCCCACTGAAGCTTTCTTT.

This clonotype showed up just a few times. CDR3 DNA sequence: TGTGCCAGCAGGGACCAGACTAGCGTCAGGAATGAGCAGTTCTTC. The encoded protein is CASRDQTSVRNEQFF. The chain employs TRBV6-2 or TRBV6-3 and TRBJ2-1; 8 bases are shared with TRBD2. Trimming at V came to 6 bases and at J to 7 bases, leaving 11 bases not matched to a gene. The CDR3 extends over 15 amino acids. Germline V lookup: CDR1 MNHEY, CDR2 SVGEGT.

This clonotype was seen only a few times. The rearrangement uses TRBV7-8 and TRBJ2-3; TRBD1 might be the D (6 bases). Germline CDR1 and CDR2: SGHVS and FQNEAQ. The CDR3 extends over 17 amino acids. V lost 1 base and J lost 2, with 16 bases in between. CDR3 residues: CASSLGVGGHNTDTQYF. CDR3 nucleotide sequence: TGTGCCAGCAGCTTAGGAGTAGGGGGACATAACACAGATACGCAGTATTTT.

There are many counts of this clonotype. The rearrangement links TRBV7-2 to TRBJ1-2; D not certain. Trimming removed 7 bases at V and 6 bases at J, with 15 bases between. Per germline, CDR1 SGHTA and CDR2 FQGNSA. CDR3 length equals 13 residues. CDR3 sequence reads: CASISGGLDGYTF. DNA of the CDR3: TGTGCCAGCATTTCTGGAGGTCTTGATGGCTACACCTTC.

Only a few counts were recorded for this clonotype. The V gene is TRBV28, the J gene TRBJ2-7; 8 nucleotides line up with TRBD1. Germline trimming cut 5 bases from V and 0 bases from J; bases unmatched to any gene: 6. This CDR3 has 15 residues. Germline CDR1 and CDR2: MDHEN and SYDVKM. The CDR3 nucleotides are TGTGCCAGCAGTCAGGGGGCCGGGGACTCCTACGAGCAGTACGTC. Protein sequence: CASSQGAGDSYEQYV.

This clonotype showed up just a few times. The CDR3 DNA is TGTGCCAGCAGCAGCAGGGCAGCAACCACTGAAGCTTTCTTT. It translates to CASSSRAATTEAFF. V gene TRBV6-1 combines with J gene TRBJ1-1; the D gene is possibly TRBD1 (5 bases). The CDR3 runs 14 residues. The germline V gene encodes CDR1 MNHNS and CDR2 SASEGT. V was pared by 6 bases and J by 4 bases, with 15 bases between.

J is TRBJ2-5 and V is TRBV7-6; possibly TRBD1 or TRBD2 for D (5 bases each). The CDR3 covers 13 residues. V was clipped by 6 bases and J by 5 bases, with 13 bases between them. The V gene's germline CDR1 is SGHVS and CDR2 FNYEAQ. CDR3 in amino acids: CASSVHRDETQYF. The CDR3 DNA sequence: TGTGCCAGCAGTGTGCATAGGGACGAGACCCAGTACTTC. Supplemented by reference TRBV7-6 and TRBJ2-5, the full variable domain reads GAGVSQSPRYKVTKRGQDVALRCDPISGHVSLYWYRQALGQGPEFLTYFNYEAQQDKSGLPNDRFSAERPEGSISTLTIQRTEQRDSAMYRCASSVHRDETQYFGPGTRLLVL.

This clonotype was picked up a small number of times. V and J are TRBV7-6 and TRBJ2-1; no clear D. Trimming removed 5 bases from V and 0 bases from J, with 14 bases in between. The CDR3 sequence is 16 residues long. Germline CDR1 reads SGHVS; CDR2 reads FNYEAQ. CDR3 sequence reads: CASSKTAPSSYNEQFF. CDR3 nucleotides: TGTGCCAGCAGCAAAACAGCCCCTAGCTCCTACAATGAGCAGTTCTTC. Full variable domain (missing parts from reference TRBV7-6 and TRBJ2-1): GAGVSQSPRYKVTKRGQDVALRCDPISGHVSLYWYRQALGQGPEFLTYFNYEAQQDKSGLPNDRFSAERPEGSISTLTIQRTEQRDSAMYRCASSKTAPSSYNEQFFGPGTRLTVL.

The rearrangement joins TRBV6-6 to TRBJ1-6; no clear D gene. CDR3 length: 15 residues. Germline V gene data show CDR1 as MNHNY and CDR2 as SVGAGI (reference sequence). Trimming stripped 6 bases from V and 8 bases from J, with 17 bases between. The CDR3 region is CASSPLGLVDSPLHF. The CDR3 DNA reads TGTGCCAGCAGCCCCCTAGGACTGGTGGATTCACCCCTCCACTTT.

This chain's CDR3 is CASRAQRGVVYGYTF. The CDR3 bases are TGTGCCAGCAGGGCTCAAAGGGGGGTGGTCTATGGCTACACCTTC. The genes are TRBV11-2 and TRBJ1-2; tentative D call: TRBD1 (6 bases). The CDR3 is made up of 15 amino acids. Deletions cut 6 bases from V and 4 bases from J, with 18 bases between. CDR1 and CDR2 (germline): SGHAT, FQNNGV.

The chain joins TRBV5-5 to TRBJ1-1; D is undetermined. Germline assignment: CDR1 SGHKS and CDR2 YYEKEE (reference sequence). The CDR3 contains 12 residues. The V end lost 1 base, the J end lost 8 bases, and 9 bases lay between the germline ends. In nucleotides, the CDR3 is TGTGCCAGCAGCTTGTTGTCAGTAGAAGCTTTCTTT. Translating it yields CASSLLSVEAFF.

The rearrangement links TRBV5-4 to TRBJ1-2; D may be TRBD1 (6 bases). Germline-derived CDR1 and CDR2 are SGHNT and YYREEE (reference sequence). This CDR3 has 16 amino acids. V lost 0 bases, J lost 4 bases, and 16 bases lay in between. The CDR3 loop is CASSLDLQGNGYGYTF. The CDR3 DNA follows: TGTGCCAGCAGCTTGGATCTACAGGGAAATGGCTATGGCTACACCTTC.

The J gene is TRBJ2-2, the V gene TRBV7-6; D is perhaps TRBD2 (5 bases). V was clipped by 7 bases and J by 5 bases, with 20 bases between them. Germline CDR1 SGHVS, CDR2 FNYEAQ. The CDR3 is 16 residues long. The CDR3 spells CASTYRTVGGTGELFF. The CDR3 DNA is TGTGCCAGCACCTATAGGACGGTAGGCGGGACCGGGGAGCTGTTTTTT.

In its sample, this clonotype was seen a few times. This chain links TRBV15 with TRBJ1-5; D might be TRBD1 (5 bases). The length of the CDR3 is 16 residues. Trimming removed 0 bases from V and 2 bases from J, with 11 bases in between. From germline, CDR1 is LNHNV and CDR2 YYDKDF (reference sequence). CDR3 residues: CATSRDRSRGNQPQHF. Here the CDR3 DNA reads TGTGCCACCAGCAGAGATCGCAGCAGGGGCAATCAGCCCCAGCATTTT.

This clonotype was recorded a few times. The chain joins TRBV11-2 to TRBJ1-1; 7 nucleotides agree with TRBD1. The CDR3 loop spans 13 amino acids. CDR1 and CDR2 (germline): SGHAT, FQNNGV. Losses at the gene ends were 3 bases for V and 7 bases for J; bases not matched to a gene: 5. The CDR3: CASSFAGGFEAFF. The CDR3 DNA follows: TGTGCCAGCAGCTTCGCAGGGGGGTTTGAAGCTTTCTTT.

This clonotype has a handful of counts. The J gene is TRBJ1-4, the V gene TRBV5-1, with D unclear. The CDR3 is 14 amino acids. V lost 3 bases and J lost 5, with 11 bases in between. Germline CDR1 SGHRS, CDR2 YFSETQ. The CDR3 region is CASSSGHENEKLFF. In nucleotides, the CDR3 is TGCGCCAGCAGCTCGGGCCACGAGAATGAAAAACTGTTTTTT.

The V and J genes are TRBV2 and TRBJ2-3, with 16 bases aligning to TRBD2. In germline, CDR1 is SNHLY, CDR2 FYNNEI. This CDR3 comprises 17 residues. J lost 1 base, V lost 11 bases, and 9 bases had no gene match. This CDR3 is CAFPGLAGGQRTDTQYF. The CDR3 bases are TGTGCCTTTCCGGGACTAGCGGGGGGGCAGCGCACAGATACGCAGTATTTT.

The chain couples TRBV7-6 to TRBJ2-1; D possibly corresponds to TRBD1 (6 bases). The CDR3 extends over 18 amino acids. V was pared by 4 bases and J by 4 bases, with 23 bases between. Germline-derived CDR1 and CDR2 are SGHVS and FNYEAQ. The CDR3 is CASSYKWGRGLAYNEQFF. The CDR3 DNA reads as TGTGCCAGCAGCTATAAATGGGGCAGGGGTTTAGCTTACAATGAGCAGTTCTTC.

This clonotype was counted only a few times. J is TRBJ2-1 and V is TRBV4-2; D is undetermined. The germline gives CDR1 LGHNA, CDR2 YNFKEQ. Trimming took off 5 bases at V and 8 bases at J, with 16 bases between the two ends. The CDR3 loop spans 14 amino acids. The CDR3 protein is CASSVKVRGHEQFF. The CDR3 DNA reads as TGTGCCAGCAGCGTCAAAGTACGTGGGCATGAGCAGTTCTTC.